This T cell receptor beta chain comes out of a study of cytomegalovirus exposure and HLA in healthy donors (dated by TCRdb to 2016 to 2017). Regarding the complete study: In an earlier analysis of some 610 of the donors, 250 to 350 Gb of sequence data and 100 million or so unique TCR beta sequences from 150 million to 200 million T cells were reported. Roughly 300 gigabases of sequencing data and tens of millions of unique TCR sequences were included in an early release covering about 700 HLA-typed donors. Of the roughly 400 genotyped donors, 75% to 85% were placed in the genetic ancestry cluster associated with self-reported Caucasian donors. The study was designed to test whether signatures of past pathogen exposure could be identified by cataloging public T cell receptors. The study used immunosequencing to profile the T cell repertoires of 670 or so subjects and linked those repertoires to cytomegalovirus serostatus. A separate validation cohort of roughly 110 different subjects was used in addition to the 666-subject first cohort. The study combined high-throughput TCR immunosequencing, statistical association of individual TCRs with disease status, and machine learning to predict cytomegalovirus infection status. A later analysis re-examined previously published TCR beta repertoires from over 500 donors and added high-resolution HLA genotyping to investigate patterns of TCR occurrence. Rather than drawing on any new phenotypic data, the later analysis identified candidate immune exposures from TCR beta sequences and the way those sequences occurred across donors. In an earlier analysis of roughly 580 of the donors, high-throughput TCR beta sequencing was used to judge whether each TCR beta V gene segment behaved as functional or pseudogenic. Donor age, sex, ethnicity and CMV serostatus were collected together with the repertoire data. Genome-wide SNP genotypes for about 55% of the roughly 670 donors were used in a later genetic analysis, which treated that subset as a discovery cohort. All discovery cohort repertoires had been generated on a single sequencing platform. HLA typing covered class I and class II loci at four-digit resolution. Typing coverage differed by locus: A, B, C, DRB1 and DQB1 were typed in roughly 620-630 donors, DQA1 in approximately 520, DPA1 in some 600, and DPB1 in about 450. About 5 DR-DQ haplotypes were handled as single units for association and clustering, since linkage in the cohort was strong. Among around 400 genotyped donors of the cohort, an average of around 240,000 unique TCR beta nucleotide sequences were sequenced per donor, around a sixth of them non-productive. Broader findings and caveats from the paper: A later analysis associated around 16,000 TCR beta sequences with specific HLA alleles at a false discovery rate of 0.05. Correlated functional status among segregating V segments might be attributable to linkage disequilibrium, but an unknown experimental factor could not be ruled out. In a later analysis, HLA-associated TCR beta chains were found to be more clonally expanded and to have lower generation probabilities than equally common non-associated chains. A later genetic analysis associated a missense DCLRE1C variant with V-gene and J-gene trimming of TCR beta chains, and an independent cohort replicated the association. A further reported finding was that TCR beta sequences accurately predicted the HLA-A and HLA-B alleles for most subjects in the first cohort. In vitro tests confirmed that a few of the cytomegalovirus-associated TCR beta chains recognize cytomegalovirus antigens. The only immune exposure information available for the cohort was CMV serostatus. In an earlier analysis of 587 of the donors, most TCR beta V segments appeared in productive rearrangements about 87% or about 30% of the time, broadly matching IMGT annotations. In a later analysis, the rate of TCR association differed among HLA loci, with DRB1 alleles having the most associated TCRs and HLA-C alleles having the fewest. The authors suggested that the approach could potentially be generalized to other disease states and immunological phenotypes. In a later analysis, most CMV-associated TCR beta chains were found to appear HLA-restricted, with HLA associations seemingly driven largely by CMV exposure. The sequencing pipeline was judged likely to have produced a cluster of highly shared sequence variants as a technical artifact. Because the 87-base-pair reads could not distinguish some IMGT-functional V segments, including TRBV6-2 and TRBV6-3, those segments were excluded. The cohort was sequenced for TCR beta chains only, and without alpha or paired-chain data the features that could be detected were limited. A later genetic analysis reported fewer N-insertions in productive TCRs among donors in an Asian-associated ancestry cluster than the approximately 670-donor mean. A total of fewer than 200 TCR beta chains were listed by the study as associated with cytomegalovirus. The classifier was reported to diagnose cytomegalovirus status with high specificity and sensitivity in both the original cohort and the validation cohort. When HLA alleles, especially DR and DQ, strongly co-occurred, TCR associations were difficult to assign to individual alleles. Because HLA typing was unavailable for some donors at each locus, only the typed subset was used in association tests. The presence/absence analyses assumed that sequencing depth was roughly uniform across donors, and that assumption may not be true. Because counts were too low, seventeen rarely observed V segments, including chromosome 9 orphons, were left out of the earlier analysis of several hundred of the donors. According to a later analysis, parvovirus B19, influenza, CMV and Epstein-Barr virus appeared linked to several top co-occurrence clusters. Most TCR sequences were seen in very few donors, while some public TCRs were found in many individuals.

The cohort was made up of around 720 healthy bone marrow donors. All cohort members were sampled while nominally healthy, although unrecorded immune exposures were likely present. The donor was CMV seropositive and was included in the group of almost 300 seropositive cohort members. A peripheral blood sample was provided by each donor, and peripheral blood mononuclear cells were used for TCR beta sequencing. The Qiagen DNeasy Blood Extraction Kit was used to extract genomic DNA from the blood cell samples. The protocol used for the library was the immunoSEQ multiplex PCR assay. For the multiplex PCR, a mixture combining 60 forward primers for TCR Vbeta segments and 13 reverse primers for TCR Jbeta segments was used. Amplification of the CDR3 region of rearranged TCR beta genes was performed with a multiplex PCR assay on genomic DNA. The Illumina HiSeq System was used to sequence the amplified TCR beta libraries as 87-base-pair reads. Concerning the study's data processing: A later analysis counted tens of millions of unique TCR beta chains across the 650 to 700 repertoires, and about 10 million of these chains were shared by at least two donors. Raw reads were error-corrected and collapsed into unique sequences by a nearest-neighbor algorithm in which closely related sequences were merged to remove PCR and sequencing errors. CDR3 sequences were aligned to IMGT reference sequences to assign V, D and J gene segments. For a sequence to be retained, a match of at least six nucleotides was required to both a V gene segment and a J gene segment. A rearrangement counted as productive if the CDR3 had no stop codons and remained in frame with V and J, and every other rearrangement counted as non-productive. Following IMGT convention, CDR3 was defined as the stretch from the second conserved V-encoded cysteine up to the conserved J-encoded phenylalanine. In an earlier analysis of approximately 590 of the donors, sequences lacking an unambiguous match to a single V gene segment were excluded. An earlier analysis of several hundred of the donors called V segments functional above 56.7% productive rearrangements and segregating when the between-donor standard deviation exceeded 5%. A statistical classification framework was developed to diagnose cytomegalovirus status using the catalog of TCR beta chain sequences. V and J gene assignment, in a later analysis, came from comparing TCR nucleotide sequences with IMGT/GENE-DB human TR gene sequences. The TCRdist pipeline was used in a later analysis to assign CDR3 sequences and most-parsimonious VDJ recombination scenarios. In a later analysis, every TCR beta chain was defined by the combination of its CDR3 amino acid sequence and its V-gene family, and reads without a unique V-gene family were dropped. To address suspected cross-contamination and a sequencing artifact, a later analysis removed around 590 highly shared, low-generation-probability nucleotide sequences. A later analysis calculated a clonal expansion index for each public chain from normalized within-repertoire ranks of inferred template counts. A later analysis computed generation probabilities with a VDJ recombination model fitted to out-of-frame rearrangements, and checked the results against IGoR. A later analysis scored TCR-TCR, TCR-HLA and TCR-CMV co-occurrence with hypergeometric tests, applying a repertoire-size bias correction to TCR pairs. A later analysis estimated false discovery rates by permuting HLA or CMV assignments 20 times. In a later analysis, co-occurring TCRs were grouped using DBSCAN, and TCRdist sequence similarity was added for clustering within HLA-allele-positive subsets. Co-occurrence clustering excluded repertoires with fewer than 30,000 or more than 120,000 public chains, plus five with anomalous nucleotide sharing. Not all clones reach the TCRdb copy of this immuneACCESS table, which keeps in-frame sequences only. Checked studies attribute under half of the gap to unresolved V genes and leave the rest unexplained. That table gives V, J and clone size, and the DNA gave D and trimming. For this sample the table gives approximately 99,000 clones, of which around 81% were detected only once. The top ten clones comprise more than 5% of the sample.

With respect to this clone: Its target antigen remains unknown. No clone much larger than this one lies a single base away; base qualities are absent.

Counted from cysteine to phenylalanine, this CDR3 has 15 amino acids. Only CDR3 DNA is held: 45 bases, read in frame from base 1. According to the germline V gene (reference sequence), CDR1 reads SGHNT and CDR2 reads YYREEE. This TCR came from a middle-aged man in good health and CMV-seropositive. Sample: PBMCs. The V and J genes are TRBV5-4 and TRBJ2-5; 7 middle bases align to TRBD2. The end of the DNA is better explained by TRBJ2-7, so the J call may be wrong. The CDR3 region reads CASSLGGGGTYEQYF. The nucleotides read TGTGCCAGCAGCTTGGGGGGCGGGGGAACCTACGAGCAGTACTTC.